Following are 29 T cell receptor beta chains from one sample sequenced in a study of metastatic and nonmetastatic thyroid tumors. Until they underwent thyroid surgery, no patient had received any treatment. Using MiXCR, TCRdb reanalyzed the PCR reads. The sample lists more than 85,000 clones, roughly 8.6% occurring once. The sample taken for sequencing was blood. All receptors derive from a female donor with papillary thyroid cancer or a benign thyroid nodule (not recorded which). Some clones in this sample may be carry-over from other donors' samples.

A remark on this clone: Just one base apart from a much larger clone, this may be a read error. The same CDR3 also results from other DNA sequences found in this sample. J is TRBJ1-2 and V is TRBV5-5; a possible D gene is TRBD1 (6 bases). The CDR3 runs 13 residues. The germline V gene has CDR1 SGHKS and CDR2 YYEKEE (reference sequence). Here the CDR3 DNA reads TGTGCCAGCAGCTTGGAGACAGGCTATGGATACACCTTC. As protein: CASSLETGYGYTF.

This clone was found many times. This sequence joins TRBV7-9 and TRBJ2-7, with D tentatively TRBD1 (5 bases). Trimming left V 1 base short and J 5 bases short, with 6 bases between. The CDR3 length is 12 residues. Per germline, CDR1 SEHNR and CDR2 FQNEAQ (reference sequence). Here the CDR3 DNA reads TGTGCCAGCAGCTTAGTACAGGACGAGCAGTACTTC. Its protein product is CASSLVQDEQYF.

This clone was observed a handful of times. J is TRBJ1-1 and V is TRBV29-1; perhaps TRBD1 as D (6 bases). Germline V gene sequence: CDR1 SQVTM, CDR2 ANQGSEA. CDR3 size: 11 residues. The V and J ends lost 5 bases and 6 bases respectively, with 10 bases between them. The chain's CDR3 is CSVQGLAEAFF. In DNA form, the CDR3 reads TGCAGCGTTCAGGGGCTTGCTGAAGCTTTCTTT.

This clone was found many times. The CDR3 DNA sequence: TGTGCCAGCACCCCTACGGGGGGGGCGCAGAATGAGCAGTTCTTC. Translated, it gives CASTPTGGAQNEQFF. V and J are TRBV12-3 or TRBV12-4 and TRBJ2-1, with 8 bases matching TRBD2. With V trimmed by 7 bases and J by 7 bases, 12 bases remained unmatched. This CDR3 contains 15 residues.

This clone was seen at least ten times. The chain has TRBV7-3 and TRBJ2-5; no reliable D call. Germline V gives CDR1 SGHTA, CDR2 FQGTGA. V lost 6 bases to trimming and J lost 5 bases, with 19 bases between them. The CDR3 has 15 amino acids. The CDR3 DNA follows: TGTGCCAGCAGTCCCCAACCTGGGGTGGGTGAGACCCAGTACTTC. Translated, it gives CASSPQPGVGETQYF. Filled out from reference TRBV7-3 and TRBJ2-5, the complete variable domain reads GAGVSQTPSNKVTEKGKYVELRCDPISGHTALYWYRQSLGQGPEFLIYFQGTGAADDSGLPNDRFFAVRPEGSVSTLKIQRTERGDSAVYLCASSPQPGVGETQYFGPGTRLLVL.

This clone appeared many times. The rearrangement links TRBV18 to TRBJ1-6, with D hard to call. Germline V gene lookup returns CDR1 KGHSH and CDR2 LQKENI. The length of the CDR3 is 16 residues. V was trimmed by 4 bases and J by 0 bases, leaving 10 bases between them. The CDR3 DNA reads TGTGCCAGCTCACGGATGGAGAGCTCCTATAATTCACCCCTCCACTTT. Translating it yields CASSRMESSYNSPLHF.

This clone was recorded at least ten times. The V gene is TRBV4-1, the J gene TRBJ1-2; 7 bases fit TRBD1. Germline V gene sequence: CDR1 MGHRA, CDR2 YSYEKL. CDR3 size: 16 residues. The V and J ends lost 0 bases and 7 bases, in that order; junction bases with no gene match: 11. The CDR3 nucleotides are TGCGCCAGCAGCCAAGATGGGGCCAGGGGGGGAGGTGGCTACACCTTC. Protein sequence: CASSQDGARGGGGYTF.

The table lists this clone with many counts. V is TRBV27 and J is TRBJ1-6, with a tentative D call TRBD1 (5 bases). Germline values: CDR1 MNHEY, CDR2 SMNVEV (reference sequence). The V and J ends lost 6 bases and 8 bases respectively, with 11 bases between them. The CDR3 is 13 residues long. DNA for the CDR3: TGTGCCAGCAGGATAACAGGACATTCACCCCTCCACTTT. This gives the protein CASRITGHSPLHF.

This clone was detected ten times or more. The chain couples TRBV20-1 to TRBJ1-5; D possibly corresponds to TRBD1 (5 bases). This CDR3 has 14 residues. Per germline, CDR1 DFQATT and CDR2 SNEGSKA (reference sequence). Trimming shortened V by 1 base and J by 5 bases, and 12 bases separated the two germline ends. CDR3 sequence (DNA): TGCAGTGCTAGAGGCGGGACGGAGCATCAGCCCCAGCATTTT. This encodes CSARGGTEHQPQHF.

This clone has a count of ten or more. The CDR3 DNA sequence: TGTGCCAGCAGCCCGGGGGGGGGAGGCAACACCTTC. Translating it yields CASSPGGGGNTF. This sequence joins TRBV2 and TRBJ1-2; D perhaps matches TRBD1 (5 bases). Germline V gene sequence: CDR1 SNHLY, CDR2 FYNNEI. V lost 6 bases and J lost 12, with 17 bases in between. The CDR3 consists of 12 residues.

This clone has at least ten counts. The CDR3 loop is CASSSTPRAWETQYF. CDR3 DNA sequence: TGTGCCAGCAGCTCAACCCCCCGAGCATGGGAGACCCAGTACTTC. The chain employs TRBV5-4 and TRBJ2-5; D is uncertain. Germline loops: CDR1 SGHNT, CDR2 YYREEE (reference sequence). CDR3 length equals 15 residues. The V end was cut by 3 bases, the J end by 5 bases, with 17 bases between.

This clone was found many times. The J gene is TRBJ1-3, the V gene TRBV20-1, with no clear D. CDR1 and CDR2 from the germline V gene are DFQATT and SNEGSKA (reference sequence). Trimming removed 1 base at V and 8 bases at J, with 9 bases between. The CDR3 extends over 12 amino acids. For the CDR3, the DNA is TGCAGTGCTAGAGGGCCACCGGACACCATATATTTT. Translated: CSARGPPDTIYF.

This clone occurred a few times. The V and J genes are TRBV20-1 and TRBJ1-5; 10 bases fit TRBD1. In germline, CDR1 is DFQATT, CDR2 SNEGSKA (reference sequence). The CDR3 extends over 15 amino acids. This chain's CDR3 is CRPWGDRGHNQPQHF. DNA for the CDR3: TGCAGGCCTTGGGGGGACAGGGGTCATAATCAGCCCCAGCATTTT.

There are many counts of this clone. The chain combines TRBV27 with TRBJ2-3, with D possibly matching TRBD2 (5 bases). V lost 5 bases and J 3 bases, leaving 9 bases between the germline ends. This CDR3 spans 13 amino acids. Germline-derived CDR1 and CDR2 are MNHEY and SMNVEV (reference sequence). Here the CDR3 reads CASSGELTDTQYF. The DNA of the CDR3 is TGTGCCAGCAGTGGGGAGTTGACAGATACGCAGTATTTT.

Ten or more counts support this clone. The genes are TRBV7-8 and TRBJ2-6; unclear D gene. V was pared by 1 base and J by 1 base, with 2 bases between. The CDR3 length is 14 residues. Germline-derived CDR1 and CDR2 are SGHVS and FQNEAQ. This CDR3 reads CASSLESGANVLTF. CDR3 sequence (DNA): TGTGCCAGCAGCTTAGAGTCTGGGGCCAACGTCCTGACTTTC.

This clone was detected many times. The V call is TRBV3-1, the J call TRBJ2-3, with D maybe TRBD2 (5 bases). Trimming stripped 1 base from V and 2 bases from J, with 10 bases between. Germline CDR1 LGHDT, CDR2 YNNKEL (reference sequence). The CDR3 has 15 residues. CDR3 residues: CASSQAGKDTDTQYF. The CDR3 DNA reads as TGTGCCAGCAGCCAAGCGGGGAAAGACACAGATACGCAGTATTTT.

This clone was seen repeatedly, ten times or more. This chain uses TRBV20-1 with TRBJ2-1, with unresolved D. The CDR3 is 11 amino acids. Per the germline V gene, CDR1 is DFQATT and CDR2 is SNEGSKA (reference sequence). V lost 6 bases to trimming and J lost 5 bases, with 8 bases between them. The chain's CDR3 is CSATGDNEQFF. The CDR3 coding sequence is TGCAGTGCCACCGGAGACAATGAGCAGTTCTTC.

This clone was recorded at least ten times. The chain employs TRBV7-2 and TRBJ2-7; the D is unclear. The V gene lost 2 bases and the J gene lost 6 bases, with 8 bases spanning the gap. This CDR3 has 12 amino acids. Germline lookup yields CDR1 SGHTA and CDR2 FQGNSA. This chain's CDR3 is CASSLQIGEQYF. In nucleotides, the CDR3 is TGTGCCAGCAGCTTACAAATTGGCGAGCAGTACTTC.

Ten or more counts support this clone. The junction does not match germline at one end; this may be a read error. The chain couples TRBV20-1 to TRBJ2-2; tentatively, D is TRBD1 or TRBD2 (5 bases each). The germline gives CDR1 DFQATT, CDR2 SNEGSKA (reference sequence). This CDR3 is built from 14 residues. CDR3 coding DNA: TGCAGTGCTGAACCGACAGAGAACACCGGGAAGCTGTTTTTT. Its protein is CSAEPTENTGKLFF.

This clone was observed a handful of times. This rearrangement joins TRBV20-1 to TRBJ1-6; D is uncertain. V was shortened by 1 base and J by 2 bases, with 9 bases between the two germline ends. The CDR3 consists of 15 residues. The germline V gene encodes CDR1 DFQATT and CDR2 SNEGSKA (reference sequence). The chain's CDR3 is CSARVEAPYNSPLHF. CDR3 nucleotides: TGCAGTGCTAGAGTTGAGGCCCCCTATAATTCACCCCTCCACTTT.

The chain is built from TRBV30 and TRBJ1-5; the D is unclear. Looked up from germline, CDR1 is GTSNPN and CDR2 is SVGIG (reference sequence). The V end was cut by 3 bases, the J end by 3 bases, with 9 bases between. The CDR3 loop spans 13 amino acids. The DNA for the CDR3 is TGTGCCTGGAGAGGTAGTATCAATCAGCCCCAGCATTTT. It codes for CAWRGSINQPQHF.

The rearrangement joins TRBV9 to TRBJ2-1; 12 bases agree with TRBD2. CDR3 length: 16 residues. Germline V CDR1 and CDR2: SGDLS, YYNGEE. The trim removed 4 bases at V and 8 bases at J, leaving 10 bases unmatched. The CDR3 DNA is TGTGCCAGCAGCTCTCTAGCGGGGGGGCAAAACGATGAGCAGTTCTTC. Translated: CASSSLAGGQNDEQFF.

In its sample, this clone was seen many times. The rearrangement joins TRBV5-5 to TRBJ1-2; D is undetermined. Per germline, CDR1 SGHKS and CDR2 YYEKEE (reference sequence). The CDR3 totals 13 residues. V lost 4 bases, J lost 1 base, and 8 bases lay in between. CDR3: CASSATDNYGYTF. The CDR3 DNA reads TGTGCCAGCAGCGCAACAGATAACTATGGCTACACCTTC.

This clone occurred many times. V is TRBV5-1 and J is TRBJ1-6; D is undetermined. With 0 bases removed from V and 10 bases from J, the gap between germline ends came to 8 bases. Germline CDR1 SGHRS, CDR2 YFSETQ. The CDR3 has 13 residues. The CDR3 spells CASSLDGGSPLHF. The CDR3 bases are TGCGCCAGCAGCTTGGATGGAGGGTCACCCCTCCACTTT.

Ten or more counts support this clone. This chain connects TRBV6-6 to TRBJ2-2; 12 bases are shared with TRBD1. The CDR3 runs to 19 residues. V lost 4 bases, J lost 7 bases, and 16 bases stayed unmatched. Germline V gene sequence: CDR1 MNHNY, CDR2 SVGAGI (reference sequence). The CDR3 nucleotides are TGTGCCAGCAGTTGGTCACGGACCATGGGGACAGGGGGCAACGGGGAGCTGTTTTTT. This codes for CASSWSRTMGTGGNGELFF.

This clone appeared many times. The chain combines TRBV27 with TRBJ1-1; the D gene is possibly TRBD1 (5 bases). The germline V gene encodes CDR1 MNHEY and CDR2 SMNVEV (reference sequence). The CDR3 has 15 residues. The germline V and J ends were trimmed by 3 bases and 2 bases, with 13 bases remaining between them. DNA of the CDR3: TGTGCCAGCAGTTTTAACCGAAGGACAAACACTGAAGCTTTCTTT. As protein: CASSFNRRTNTEAFF.

This clone was counted ten times or more. V and J are TRBV12-3 or TRBV12-4 and TRBJ2-4, with 7 bases fitting TRBD1. This CDR3 contains 13 residues. J lost 1 base, V lost 7 bases, and 1 base had no gene match. The DNA of the CDR3 is TGTGCCAGCAAGGACAGGGCCAAAAACATTCAGTACTTC. The encoded protein is CASKDRAKNIQYF.

There are many counts of this clone. The chain is built from TRBV27 and TRBJ2-3, with TRBD2 as a possible D gene (5 bases). CDR3 size: 16 residues. Trimming stripped 1 base from V and 0 bases from J, with 11 bases between. CDR1 is MNHEY and CDR2 is SMNVEV in the germline V gene (reference sequence). Written as DNA, the CDR3 is TGTGCCAGCAGTTTATTCGGGGAGATTAGCACAGATACGCAGTATTTT. This gives the protein CASSLFGEISTDTQYF.

This clone was detected many times. CDR3 sequence reads: CASSPGGVQNTIYF. For the CDR3, the DNA is TGCGCCAGCAGCCCGGGGGGGGTTCAAAACACCATATATTTT. The V call is TRBV5-1, the J call TRBJ1-3; D is possibly TRBD1 (5 bases). Germline V lookup: CDR1 SGHRS, CDR2 YFSETQ. The length of the CDR3 is 14 residues. V dropped 4 bases and J dropped 6 bases, with 14 bases sitting between them. Full variable domain (rest looked up from reference TRBV5-1 and TRBJ1-3): KAGVTQTPRYLIKTRGQQVTLSCSPISGHRSVSWYQQTPGQGLQFLFEYFSETQRNKGNFPGRFSGRQFSNSRSEMNVSTLELGDSALYLCASSPGGVQNTIYFGEGSWLTVV.